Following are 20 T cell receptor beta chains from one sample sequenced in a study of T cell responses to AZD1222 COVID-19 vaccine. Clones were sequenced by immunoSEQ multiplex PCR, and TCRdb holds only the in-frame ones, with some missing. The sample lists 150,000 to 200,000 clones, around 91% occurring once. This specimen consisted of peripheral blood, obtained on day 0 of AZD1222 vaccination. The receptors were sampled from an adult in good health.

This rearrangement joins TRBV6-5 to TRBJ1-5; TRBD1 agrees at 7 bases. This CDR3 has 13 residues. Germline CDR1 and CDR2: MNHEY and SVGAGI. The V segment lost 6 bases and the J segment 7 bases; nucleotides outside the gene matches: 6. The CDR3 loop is CASRTGRGQPQHF. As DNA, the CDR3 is TGTGCCAGCAGGACAGGGAGAGGACAGCCCCAGCATTTT.

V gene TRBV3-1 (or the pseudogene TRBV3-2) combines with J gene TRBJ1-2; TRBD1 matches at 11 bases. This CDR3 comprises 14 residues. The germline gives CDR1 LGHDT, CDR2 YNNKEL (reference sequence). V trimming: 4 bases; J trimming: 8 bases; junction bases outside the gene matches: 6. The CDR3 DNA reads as TGTGCCAGCAGCCTCGGGACAGGGGGGATCGGCTACACCTTC. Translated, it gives CASSLGTGGIGYTF.

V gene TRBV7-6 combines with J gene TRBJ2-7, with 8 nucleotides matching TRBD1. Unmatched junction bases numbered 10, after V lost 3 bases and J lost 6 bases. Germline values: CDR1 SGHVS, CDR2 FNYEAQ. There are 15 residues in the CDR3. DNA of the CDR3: TGTGCCAGCAGCTTCATGGGACAGGCTGGTCTCGAGCAGTACTTC. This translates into CASSFMGQAGLEQYF.

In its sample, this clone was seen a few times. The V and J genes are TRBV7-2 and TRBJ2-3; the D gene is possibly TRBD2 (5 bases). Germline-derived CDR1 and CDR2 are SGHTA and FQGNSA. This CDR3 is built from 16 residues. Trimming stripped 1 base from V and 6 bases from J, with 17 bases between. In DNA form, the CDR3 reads TGTGCCAGCAGCTTAGGTTCCCTAGCTCGCGGGGATACGCAGTATTTT. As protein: CASSLGSLARGDTQYF.

The chain's CDR3 is CASSPVTALNTIYF. In nucleotides, the CDR3 is TGTGCCAGCAGCCCCGTAACAGCGCTAAACACCATATATTTT. The rearrangement joins TRBV9 to TRBJ1-3; no clear D gene. The CDR3 is made up of 14 amino acids. Germline loops: CDR1 SGDLS, CDR2 YYNGEE. Trimming removed 4 bases at V and 6 bases at J, with 14 bases between.

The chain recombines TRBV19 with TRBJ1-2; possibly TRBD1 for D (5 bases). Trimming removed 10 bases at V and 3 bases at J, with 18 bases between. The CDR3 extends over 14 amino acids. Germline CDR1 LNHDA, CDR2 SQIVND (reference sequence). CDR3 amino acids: CATKLRDTYYGYTF. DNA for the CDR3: TGTGCCACCAAACTCAGGGATACCTACTATGGCTACACCTTC.

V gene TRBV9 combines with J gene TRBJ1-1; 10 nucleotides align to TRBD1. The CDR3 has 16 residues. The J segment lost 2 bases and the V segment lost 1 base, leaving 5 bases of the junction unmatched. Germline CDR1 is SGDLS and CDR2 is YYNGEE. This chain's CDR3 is CASSVLTGGLNTEAFF. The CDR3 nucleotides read TGTGCCAGCAGCGTATTGACAGGGGGCCTCAACACTGAAGCTTTCTTT.

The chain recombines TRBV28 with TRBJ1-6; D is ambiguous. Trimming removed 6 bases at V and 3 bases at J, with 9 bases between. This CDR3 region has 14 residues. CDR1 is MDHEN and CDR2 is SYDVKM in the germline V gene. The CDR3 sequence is CASRPTIYNSPLHF. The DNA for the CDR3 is TGTGCCAGCAGACCGACAATCTATAATTCACCCCTCCACTTT. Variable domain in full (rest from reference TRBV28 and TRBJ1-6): DVKVTQSSRYLVKRTGEKVFLECVQDMDHENMFWYRQDPGLGLRLIYFSYDVKMKEKGDIPEGYSVSREKKERFSLILESASTNQTSMYLCASRPTIYNSPLHFGNGTRLTVT.

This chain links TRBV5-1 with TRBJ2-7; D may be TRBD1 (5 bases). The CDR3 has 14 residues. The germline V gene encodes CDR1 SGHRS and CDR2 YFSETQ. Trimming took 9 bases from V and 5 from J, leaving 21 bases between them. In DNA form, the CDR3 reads TGCGCCACCGCCCCGGCGGCAGGGAACCACGAGCAGTACTTC. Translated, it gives CATAPAAGNHEQYF.

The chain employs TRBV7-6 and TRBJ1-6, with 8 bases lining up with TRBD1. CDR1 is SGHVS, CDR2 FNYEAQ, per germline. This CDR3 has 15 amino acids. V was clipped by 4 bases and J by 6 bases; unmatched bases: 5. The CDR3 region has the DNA TGTGCCAGCAGCTCAGTGGACAGGGTTAATTCACCCCTCCACTTT. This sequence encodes CASSSVDRVNSPLHF.

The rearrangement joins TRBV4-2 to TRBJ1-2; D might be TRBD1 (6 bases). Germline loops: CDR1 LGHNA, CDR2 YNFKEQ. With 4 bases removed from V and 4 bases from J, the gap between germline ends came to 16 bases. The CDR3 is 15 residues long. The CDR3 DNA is TGTGCCAGCAGCCCCCGGCGCACAGGGTTCTATGGCTACACCTTC. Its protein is CASSPRRTGFYGYTF.

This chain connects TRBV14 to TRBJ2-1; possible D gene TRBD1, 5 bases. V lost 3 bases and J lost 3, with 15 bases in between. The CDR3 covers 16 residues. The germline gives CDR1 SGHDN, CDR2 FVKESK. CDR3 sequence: CASSQLGQPLYNEQFF. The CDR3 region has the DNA TGTGCCAGCAGCCAGCTGGGGCAGCCCCTCTACAATGAGCAGTTCTTC.

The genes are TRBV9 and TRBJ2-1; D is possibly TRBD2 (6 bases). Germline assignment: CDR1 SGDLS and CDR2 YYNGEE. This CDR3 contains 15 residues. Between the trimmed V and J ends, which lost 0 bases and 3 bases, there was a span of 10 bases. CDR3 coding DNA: TGTGCCAGCAGCGTAGATCGGGGGAACTACAATGAGCAGTTCTTC. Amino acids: CASSVDRGNYNEQFF.

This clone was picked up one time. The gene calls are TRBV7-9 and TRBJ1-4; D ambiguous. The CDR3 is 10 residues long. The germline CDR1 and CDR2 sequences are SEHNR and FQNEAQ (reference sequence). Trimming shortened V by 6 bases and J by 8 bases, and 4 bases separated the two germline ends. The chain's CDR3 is CASRGEKLFF. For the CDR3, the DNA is TGTGCCAGCAGGGGCGAAAAACTGTTTTTT.

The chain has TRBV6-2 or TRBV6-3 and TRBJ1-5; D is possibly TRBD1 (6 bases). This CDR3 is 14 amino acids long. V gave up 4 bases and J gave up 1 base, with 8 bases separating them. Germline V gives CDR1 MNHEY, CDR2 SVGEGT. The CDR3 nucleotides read TGTGCCAGCAGTTTAGGACAGAGCAATCAGCCCCAGCATTTT. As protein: CASSLGQSNQPQHF.

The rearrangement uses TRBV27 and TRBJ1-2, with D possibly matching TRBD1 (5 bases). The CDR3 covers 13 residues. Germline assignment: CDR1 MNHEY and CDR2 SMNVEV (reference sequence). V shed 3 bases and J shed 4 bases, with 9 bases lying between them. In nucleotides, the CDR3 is TGTGCCAGCAGTTTTGGGGGGGGCTATGGCTACACCTTC. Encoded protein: CASSFGGGYGYTF.

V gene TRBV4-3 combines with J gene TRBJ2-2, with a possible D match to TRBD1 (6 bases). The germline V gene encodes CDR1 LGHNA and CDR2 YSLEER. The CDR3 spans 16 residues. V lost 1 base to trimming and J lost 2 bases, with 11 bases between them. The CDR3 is CASSQATGVNTGELFF. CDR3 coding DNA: TGCGCCAGCAGCCAAGCGACAGGTGTCAACACCGGGGAGCTGTTTTTT.

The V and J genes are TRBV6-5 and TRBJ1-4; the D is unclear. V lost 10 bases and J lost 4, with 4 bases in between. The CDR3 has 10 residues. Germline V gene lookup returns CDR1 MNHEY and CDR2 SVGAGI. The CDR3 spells CATINEKLFF. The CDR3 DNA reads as TGTGCCACCATTAATGAAAAACTGTTTTTT.

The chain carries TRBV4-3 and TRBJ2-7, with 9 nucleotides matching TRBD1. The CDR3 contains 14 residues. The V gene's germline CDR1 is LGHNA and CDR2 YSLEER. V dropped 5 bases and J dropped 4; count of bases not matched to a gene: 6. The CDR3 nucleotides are TGCGCCAGCAGCTTGTGGACAGGGGAATACGAGCAGTACTTC. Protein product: CASSLWTGEYEQYF.

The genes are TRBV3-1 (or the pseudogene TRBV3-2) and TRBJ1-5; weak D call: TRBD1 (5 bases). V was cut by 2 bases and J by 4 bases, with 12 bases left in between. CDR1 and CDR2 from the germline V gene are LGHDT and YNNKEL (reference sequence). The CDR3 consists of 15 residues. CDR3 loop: CASSQRLGGNQPQHF. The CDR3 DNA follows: TGTGCCAGCAGCCAAAGATTGGGGGGGAATCAGCCCCAGCATTTT.